Listed below are T cell receptor beta chains from one sample, sequenced in a study of beta chain features in type 1 diabetes. Profiled with immunoSEQ multiplex PCR; TCRdb holds only in-frame clones, not every one. The sample carries 200,000 to 250,000 clones, 9.6% recorded once. The specimen sequenced was naive CD4+ T cells from blood. All receptors come from a woman in her late teens or twenties in good health. Each CDR3 is given with its conserved first and last residue. D genes are given only for firm matches. Part of the rows lack a size; the others show once, few, many or a class for expanded clones.

D gene,clone size,V gene,J gene,CDR3 length,CDR3 protein,CDR3 DNA
TRBD1,.,TRBV7-8,TRBJ1-5,15,CASSRFGTGDQPQHF,TGTGCCAGCAGCCGATTCGGGACAGGAGATCAGCCCCAGCATTTT
.,few,TRBV19,TRBJ1-5,17,CASSIEAGGWGRVPQHF,TGTGCCAGTAGTATAGAGGCGGGGGGATGGGGCAGGGTGCCCCAGCATTTT
.,few,TRBV18,TRBJ2-3,14,CASSPGLRSDTQYF,TGTGCCAGCTCACCGGGACTCCGGTCAGATACGCAGTATTTT
TRBD1,few,TRBV2,TRBJ1-2,13,CASSGQGFAGYTF,TGTGCCAGCAGCGGACAGGGTTTCGCTGGCTACACCTTC
.,.,TRBV2,TRBJ1-2,13,CASSDGDRYGYTF,TGTGCCAGCAGTGACGGAGACAGATATGGCTACACCTTC
.,few,TRBV18,TRBJ2-2,16,CASSQRTPRVTGELFF,TGTGCCAGCTCACAAAGGACACCTCGGGTCACCGGGGAGCTGTTTTTT
.,few,TRBV9,TRBJ2-1,14,CASSGRVSGVEQFF,TGTGCCAGCAGCGGCCGGGTTTCCGGGGTTGAGCAGTTCTTC
.,.,TRBV6-6,TRBJ1-2,12,CASAGGFSGYTF,TGTGCCAGCGCTGGGGGGTTTAGTGGCTACACCTTC
TRBD1,few,TRBV6-5,TRBJ2-2,14,CATDRGLNTGELFF,TGTGCCACCGACAGGGGGCTGAACACCGGGGAGCTGTTTTTT
TRBD1,.,TRBV5-1,TRBJ2-5,18,CASSLIRQGVGFQETQYF,TGCGCCAGCAGCTTGATCCGACAGGGTGTAGGTTTCCAAGAGACCCAGTACTTC
TRBD2,many,TRBV29-1,TRBJ2-5,13,CSVGLAGGETQYF,TGCAGCGTTGGACTAGCGGGCGGTGAGACCCAGTACTTC
.,few,TRBV7-3,TRBJ2-2,13,CASSSGNTGELFF,TGTGCCAGCAGCTCCGGGAACACCGGGGAGCTGTTTTTT
.,few,TRBV6-5,TRBJ2-5,14,CASSYSNRKETQYF,TGTGCCAGCAGTTACTCGAACAGGAAAGAGACCCAGTACTTC
TRBD2,.,TRBV14,TRBJ2-5,16,CASSRHSGRGQETQYF,TGTGCCAGCAGCCGCCATAGCGGGCGTGGCCAAGAGACCCAGTACTTC
TRBD2,few,TRBV19,TRBJ2-1,15,CASTLRAGGSDEQFF,TGTGCCAGTACCTTGAGAGCGGGAGGGTCCGATGAGCAGTTCTTC
TRBD2,.,TRBV5-4,TRBJ2-1,15,CASSLVAGGPGEQFF,TGTGCCAGCAGCTTGGTCGCGGGAGGGCCTGGTGAGCAGTTCTTC
.,.,TRBV6-1,TRBJ1-1,12,CASSARDTEAFF,TGTGCCAGCAGTGCCAGGGACACTGAAGCTTTCTTT
.,.,TRBV30,TRBJ1-1,13,CAWSDQMNTEAFF,TGTGCCTGGAGTGACCAGATGAACACTGAAGCTTTCTTT
TRBD1,.,TRBV6-1,TRBJ1-2,15,CASSEAGQGHYGYTF,TGTGCCAGCAGTGAAGCGGGACAGGGGCACTATGGCTACACCTTC
.,.,TRBV30,TRBJ1-3,16,CAWSVPGGSSGNTIYF,TGTGCCTGGAGTGTACCTGGCGGTAGCTCTGGAAACACCATATATTTT
.,many,TRBV5-1,TRBJ2-5,11,CASSLQETQYF,TGCGCCAGCAGCCTGCAAGAGACCCAGTACTTC
TRBD2,.,TRBV29-1,TRBJ2-5,13,CSAAPAGEETQYF,TGCAGCGCAGCCCCCGCGGGGGAAGAGACCCAGTACTTC
.,.,TRBV29-1,TRBJ2-7,10,CSVAEYEQYF,TGCAGCGTTGCCGAGTACGAGCAGTACTTC
TRBD1,few,TRBV7-9,TRBJ2-7,14,CASSLEDRAYEQYF,TGTGCCAGCAGCTTGGAGGACAGGGCCTACGAGCAGTACTTC
TRBD1,few,TRBV5-8,TRBJ2-5,16,CASSSSGTGGGETQYF,TGTGCCAGCAGCTCCTCCGGGACAGGGGGCGGTGAGACCCAGTACTTC
.,few,TRBV5-4,TRBJ1-5,14,CASSLWDTREIQHF,TGTGCCAGCAGCCTGTGGGACACTCGTGAGATCCAGCATTTT
TRBD1,.,TRBV5-1,TRBJ2-7,14,CASSLGDRTYEQYF,TGCGCCAGCAGCTTGGGGGACAGAACCTACGAGCAGTACTTC
.,.,TRBV19,TRBJ2-2,15,CASTPEGRPTGELFF,TGTGCCAGTACCCCAGAGGGCAGACCCACCGGGGAGCTGTTTTTT
.,few,TRBV30,TRBJ2-7,16,CAWSADTDNVRYEQYF,TGTGCCTGGAGTGCGGACACGGATAATGTTCGCTACGAGCAGTACTTC
TRBD2,few,TRBV11-2,TRBJ2-5,16,CASSPRLAGGQETQYF,TGTGCCAGCAGCCCGCGACTAGCGGGGGGCCAAGAGACCCAGTACTTC
TRBD1,.,TRBV5-1,TRBJ1-2,14,CASSSATGVLGYTF,TGCGCCAGCAGCTCGGCGACAGGGGTTCTTGGCTACACCTTC
TRBD2,.,TRBV19,TRBJ2-7,14,CASSITGLAYEQYF,TGTGCCAGTAGTATAACGGGACTAGCCTACGAGCAGTACTTC
.,few,TRBV19,TRBJ1-5,12,CASSTANQPQHF,TGTGCCAGTAGTACAGCGAATCAGCCCCAGCATTTT
TRBD2,few,TRBV9,TRBJ2-3,16,CASSPGLAESTDTQYF,TGTGCCAGCAGCCCAGGACTAGCGGAAAGCACAGATACGCAGTATTTT
.,few,TRBV6-1,TRBJ2-7,12,CASGESSYEQYF,TGTGCCAGCGGGGAGAGCTCCTACGAGCAGTACTTC